These 32 T cell receptor beta chains originate from one sample sequenced in a study of T cells in Graves' hyperthyroidism and ophthalmopathy. RNA transcripts served as the template for amplifying TCR beta CDR3 regions. Initially, a first-round RT-PCR of the TCR CDR3 employed the HTBI primer set. TCRdb analysed the multiplex PCR reads with MiXCR anew, one entry per CDR3 protein. Here the sample spans under 350,000 distinct CDR3 sequences, roughly 21% being singletons. The source material was blood. The receptors come from a woman between 50 and 59 years old with Graves' hyperthyroidism.

This chain joins TRBV7-9 and TRBJ1-5, with D possibly being TRBD1 (5 bases). CDR1 and CDR2 (germline): SEHNR, FQNEAQ (reference sequence). The CDR3 is made up of 13 amino acids. V lost 6 bases, J lost 5 bases, and 11 bases lay in between. The CDR3 spells CASSRGSDQPQHF. DNA of the CDR3: TGTGCCAGCAGTCGGGGCTCTGATCAGCCCCAGCATTTT.

This clonotype was counted many times. V is TRBV12-3 or TRBV12-4 and J is TRBJ1-5; tentative D call: TRBD1 (5 bases). Trimming removed 1 base at V and 6 bases at J, with 10 bases between. The CDR3 extends over 14 amino acids. The CDR3 region is CASSLGQGSQPQHF. DNA for the CDR3: TGTGCCAGCAGTTTAGGGCAGGGCAGTCAGCCCCAGCATTTT.

This clonotype was observed at least ten times. The V and J genes are TRBV2 and TRBJ2-5; the match to TRBD2 covers 8 bases. The CDR3 is 15 residues long. CDR1 SNHLY and CDR2 FYNNEI come from the germline V gene. J lost 2 bases, V lost 6 bases, and 8 bases had no gene match. The CDR3 spells CASRWSSGEQETQYF. In DNA, the CDR3 is TGTGCCAGCAGATGGAGTAGCGGGGAACAAGAGACCCAGTACTTC.

The rearrangement links TRBV15 to TRBJ1-1; 8 bases map to TRBD1. V shed 3 bases, J shed 8 bases, and the junction held 5 bases outside the gene matches. Germline V gene sequence: CDR1 LNHNV, CDR2 YYDKDF (reference sequence). The CDR3 has 13 residues. CDR3 sequence: CATSRGDRTEAFF. The CDR3 region has the DNA TGTGCCACCAGCAGGGGGGACAGGACCGAAGCTTTCTTT.

The V call is TRBV28, the J call TRBJ2-6, with 9 bases identical to TRBD1. The J segment lost 2 bases and the V segment lost 6 bases, leaving 8 bases of the junction unmatched. The CDR3 has 17 residues. Per germline, CDR1 MDHEN and CDR2 SYDVKM. The CDR3 protein is CASRQGAPTTGANVLTF. The CDR3 DNA follows: TGTGCCAGCAGACAGGGGGCCCCAACCACTGGGGCCAACGTCCTGACTTTC.

This clonotype occurred many times. V gene TRBV3-1 combines with J gene TRBJ1-2, with D maybe TRBD1 (6 bases). Trimming stripped 0 bases from V and 4 bases from J, with 9 bases between. The CDR3 contains 14 residues. Germline values: CDR1 LGHDT, CDR2 YNNKEL (reference sequence). Here the CDR3 DNA reads TGTGCCAGCAGCCAAGAAAGGGGGATCTATGGCTACACCTTC. As protein: CASSQERGIYGYTF.

Ten or more counts support this clonotype. This rearrangement joins TRBV30 to TRBJ1-1, with D tentatively TRBD1 (6 bases). In germline, CDR1 is GTSNPN, CDR2 SVGIG (reference sequence). The CDR3 totals 14 residues. The germline V and J ends were trimmed by 3 bases and 7 bases, with 18 bases remaining between them. The CDR3 here is CAWRSDRQTSEAFF. CDR3 DNA: TGTGCCTGGAGATCGGACAGACAGACTAGTGAAGCTTTCTTT.

This clonotype was recorded at least ten times. The rearrangement links TRBV12-3 or TRBV12-4 to TRBJ1-1; no reliable D call. The V end lost 3 bases, the J end lost 0 bases, and 8 bases lay between the germline ends. The CDR3 consists of 14 residues. CDR3 DNA: TGTGCCAGCAGTTTGAACCTGATGAACACTGAAGCTTTCTTT. It specifies CASSLNLMNTEAFF.

The gene calls are TRBV12-3 or TRBV12-4 and TRBJ2-7; D possibly corresponds to TRBD1 (6 bases). The CDR3 totals 12 residues. Trimming took off 6 bases at V and 7 bases at J, with 13 bases between the two ends. CDR3 nucleotides: TGTGCCAGCAGGAGGACAGCCAGGGAGCAGTACTTC. This translates into CASRRTAREQYF.

V usage is TRBV28 and J usage is TRBJ2-1; 8 bases fit TRBD1. Unmatched junction bases numbered 5, after V lost 8 bases and J lost 5 bases. The length of the CDR3 is 13 residues. Germline loops: CDR1 MDHEN, CDR2 SYDVKM. The CDR3 is CASEDRDNNEQFF. As DNA, the CDR3 is TGTGCCAGCGAGGACAGGGATAACAATGAGCAGTTCTTC.

This clonotype was recorded many times. J is TRBJ2-7 and V is TRBV13; 10 nucleotides match TRBD1. V gave up 5 bases and J gave up 4 bases; unmatched junction bases: 2. Germline V lookup: CDR1 PRHDT, CDR2 FYEKMQ (reference sequence). The CDR3 has 13 residues. The CDR3 DNA reads TGTGCCAGCAGCACGGACAGGGGGTACGAGCAGTACTTC. Translation: CASSTDRGYEQYF.

This clonotype was seen repeatedly, ten times or more. The V and J genes are TRBV18 and TRBJ2-4; maybe TRBD1 (6 bases). The germline V gene encodes CDR1 KGHSH and CDR2 LQKENI. CDR3 length equals 16 residues. V was pared by 2 bases and J by 6 bases, with 17 bases between. This chain's CDR3 is CASSPEVGRGRNIQYF. CDR3 nucleotides: TGTGCCAGCTCACCAGAGGTCGGCAGGGGCAGAAACATTCAGTACTTC.

There are many counts of this clonotype. This rearrangement joins TRBV20-1 to TRBJ2-1; no definite D call. The germline gives CDR1 DFQATT, CDR2 SNEGSKA (reference sequence). CDR3 length equals 11 residues. The V gene lost 3 bases and the J gene lost 9 bases, with 9 bases spanning the gap. CDR3 sequence reads: CSARLNSEQFF. The DNA of the CDR3 is TGCAGTGCTAGGCTGAACAGTGAGCAGTTCTTC.

This clonotype showed up many times. The chain uses TRBV5-1 and TRBJ2-3; D remains unclear. The CDR3 runs to 13 residues. CDR1 is SGHRS, CDR2 YFSETQ, per germline. The ends were cut back, 1 base at V and 1 base at J, with 4 bases in the middle. The CDR3 sequence is CASSLPGTDTQYF. CDR3 bases: TGCGCCAGCAGCTTGCCTGGCACAGATACGCAGTATTTT.

This sequence joins TRBV6-1 and TRBJ2-3; a possible D gene is TRBD2 (6 bases). This CDR3 contains 14 residues. V was cut by 6 bases and J by 2 bases, with 12 bases left in between. Germline-derived CDR1 and CDR2 are MNHNS and SASEGT. The CDR3 loop reads CASRLARITDTQYF. CDR3 coding DNA: TGTGCCAGCAGGCTAGCGAGGATCACAGATACGCAGTATTTT.

This clonotype appeared many times. The V and J genes are TRBV28 and TRBJ2-7; D ambiguous. The germline gives CDR1 MDHEN, CDR2 SYDVKM. This CDR3 has 11 residues. The V gene lost 4 bases and the J gene lost 0 bases, with 1 base spanning the gap. The CDR3 DNA reads TGTGCCAGCAGTTACTCCTACGAGCAGTACTTC. Residues: CASSYSYEQYF.

The rearrangement links TRBV7-8 to TRBJ1-1; no clear D. Germline-derived CDR1 and CDR2 are SGHVS and FQNEAQ. Trimming took off 0 bases at V and 11 bases at J, with 19 bases between the two ends. The CDR3 consists of 15 residues. The CDR3 here is CASSLARVAKGEAFF. In DNA form, the CDR3 reads TGTGCCAGCAGCTTAGCGCGAGTAGCAAAGGGAGAGGCTTTCTTT. The whole variable domain, filled in from reference TRBV7-8 and TRBJ1-1, reads GAGVSQSPRYKVAKRGQDVALRCDPISGHVSLFWYQQALGQGPEFLTYFQNEAQLDKSGLPSDRFFAERPEGSVSTLKIQRTQQEDSAVYLCASSLARVAKGEAFFGQGTRLTVV.

The genes are TRBV5-1 and TRBJ1-6; D is undetermined. Looked up from germline, CDR1 is SGHRS and CDR2 is YFSETQ. The CDR3 extends over 12 amino acids. Trimming took 3 bases from V and 9 from J, leaving 7 bases between them. The CDR3 is CASSSDRSPLHF. In DNA, the CDR3 is TGCGCCAGCAGCTCTGACCGTTCACCCCTCCACTTT.

This clonotype was observed a handful of times. The V and J genes are TRBV25-1 and TRBJ2-7; D gene unclear. Germline CDR1 reads MGHDK; CDR2 reads SYGVNS. CDR3 length: 14 amino acids. The germline V and J ends were trimmed by 3 bases and 1 base, with 10 bases remaining between them. In nucleotides, the CDR3 is TGTGCCAGCAGTGATGTGGGCAGATCCTACGAGCAGTACTTC. Its translation is CASSDVGRSYEQYF.

This clonotype was seen just once. Sequence at one end of the junction differs from germline and may be a read error. The chain is built from TRBV5-6 and TRBJ1-5; 8 positions agree with TRBD1. The CDR3 is 15 amino acids. The germline gives CDR1 SGHDT, CDR2 YYEEEE. The CDR3 bases are TGTGCCGGCAGCGCCGGGACAGGTATCGATCAGCCCCAGCATTTT. It encodes CAGSAGTGIDQPQHF.

This clonotype was found many times. The chain has TRBV6-1 and TRBJ2-3; 11 bases align to TRBD2. Germline lookup yields CDR1 MNHNS and CDR2 SASEGT. The V gene end was trimmed by 5 bases and the J gene end by 4 bases; junction bases not matched to a gene: 2. The CDR3 runs 14 residues. For the CDR3, the DNA is TGTGCCAGCAGTACTAGCGGGGGCTCAGATACGCAGTATTTT. The encoded protein is CASSTSGGSDTQYF.

Many counts were recorded for this clonotype. The V call is TRBV27, the J call TRBJ1-1; possibly TRBD1 for D (6 bases). The germline V gene encodes CDR1 MNHEY and CDR2 SMNVEV (reference sequence). Trimming shortened V by 6 bases and J by 0 bases, and 17 bases separated the two germline ends. The CDR3 covers 16 residues. CDR3 protein: CASRRKTGLMNTEAFF. DNA for the CDR3: TGTGCCAGCAGGAGAAAGACAGGACTCATGAACACTGAAGCTTTCTTT.

The sample holds many counts of this clonotype. The CDR3 protein is CASSPNFGGGNQETQYF. The CDR3 region has the DNA TGTGCCAGCAGCCCCAACTTTGGCGGGGGAAACCAAGAGACCCAGTACTTC. The rearrangement links TRBV28 to TRBJ2-5; 7 bases map to TRBD2. V was pared by 6 bases and J by 0 bases, with 13 bases of the junction left unmatched. Germline CDR1 reads MDHEN; CDR2 reads SYDVKM. The CDR3 covers 17 residues.

As for this clonotype: Possible read error: a much larger clone is one base away. V and J are TRBV20-1 and TRBJ1-1, with D tentatively TRBD1 (5 bases). Trimming shortened V by 1 base and J by 5 bases, and 8 bases separated the two germline ends. This CDR3 comprises 12 residues. Germline CDR1 reads DFQATT; CDR2 reads SNEGSKA (reference sequence). CDR3 in DNA: TGCAGTGCTAGAGGGGGGGGAACTGAAGCTTTCTTT. Protein: CSARGGGTEAFF.

V and J are TRBV3-1 and TRBJ2-7; D is unclear. The germline V gene encodes CDR1 LGHDT and CDR2 YNNKEL (reference sequence). CDR3 length equals 15 residues. V lost 4 bases and J lost 3, with 16 bases in between. This chain's CDR3 is CASSPRAGGNYEQYF. DNA for the CDR3: TGTGCCAGCAGCCCTCGGGCAGGCGGAAACTACGAGCAGTACTTC.

V usage is TRBV7-3 and J usage is TRBJ2-7; tentatively, D is TRBD2 (6 bases). Trimming took 1 base from V and 2 from J, leaving 9 bases between them. The CDR3 sequence is 14 residues long. Germline V CDR1 and CDR2: SGHTA, FQGTGA. CDR3 sequence (DNA): TGTGCCAGCAGCTTAATAGCGGACACCTACGAGCAGTACTTC. Protein sequence: CASSLIADTYEQYF.

This clonotype was counted at least ten times. The chain combines TRBV11-2 with TRBJ1-1; 9 bases line up with TRBD1. CDR1 is SGHAT, CDR2 FQNNGV, per germline. V was pared by 6 bases and J by 5 bases, with 7 bases of the junction left unmatched. CDR3 length: 14 amino acids. CDR3 nucleotide sequence: TGTGCCAGCAGGATACAGGGGGCGAGGACTGAAGCTTTCTTT. It translates to CASRIQGARTEAFF.

The chain is built from TRBV6-9 and TRBJ2-7; tentatively, D is TRBD2 (6 bases). The CDR3 spans 14 residues. CDR1 and CDR2 from the germline V gene are MNHGY and SVAAGI. V was clipped by 4 bases and J by 2 bases, with 12 bases between them. The CDR3 protein is CASSSPGSPYEQYF. For the CDR3, the DNA is TGTGCCAGCAGTTCCCCCGGGAGTCCCTACGAGCAGTACTTC.

This clonotype was seen ten or more times. This sequence joins TRBV6-2 or TRBV6-3 and TRBJ1-5; no clear D gene. From germline, CDR1 is MNHEY and CDR2 SVGEGT. V was trimmed by 6 bases and J by 0 bases, leaving 9 bases between them. The length of the CDR3 is 14 residues. CDR3 sequence reads: CASRTFYSNQPQHF. CDR3 sequence (DNA): TGTGCCAGCAGAACCTTTTATAGCAATCAGCCCCAGCATTTT.

This clonotype turned up a few times. The V call is TRBV7-3, the J call TRBJ1-6; 8 bases are a match to TRBD1. The CDR3 is made up of 17 amino acids. The junction had 6 bases not matched to a gene; V was cut back by 5 bases and J by 0 bases. Germline V gene sequence: CDR1 SGHTA, CDR2 FQGTGA. The CDR3 region has the DNA TGTGCCAGCAGCCCCCGGACAGGGAGCTCCTATAATTCACCCCTCCACTTT. It encodes CASSPRTGSSYNSPLHF.

This clonotype was detected ten times or more. The V and J genes are TRBV28 and TRBJ2-5; TRBD1 might be the D (6 bases). Germline V lookup: CDR1 MDHEN, CDR2 SYDVKM. This CDR3 spans 15 amino acids. V gave up 6 bases and J gave up 1 base, with 15 bases separating them. The CDR3: CASSLQGGAQETQYF. The CDR3 nucleotides read TGTGCCAGCAGCCTACAGGGTGGGGCCCAAGAGACCCAGTACTTC.

The genes are TRBV30 and TRBJ2-7; D gene unclear. The CDR3 runs 14 residues. Germline V gene sequence: CDR1 GTSNPN, CDR2 SVGIG (reference sequence). V shed 0 bases and J shed 2 bases, with 11 bases lying between them. The CDR3 DNA sequence: TGTGCCTGGAGTGTACTTCTTCCTACCTACGAGCAGTACTTC. Encoded protein: CAWSVLLPTYEQYF.